The rows below give T cell receptor beta chains drawn from one sample of a study of CD8+ T cells in alopecia areata. TCRdb's copy holds only in-frame clones and misses some; the assay was immunoSEQ multiplex PCR. The repertoire includes about 74,000 clones, 29% of them detected once, and under 15% sits in the top ten. This specimen consisted of CD8+ T cells sorted from blood, obtained at week 4, from a patient treated with tofacitinib. These receptors came from a human donor with alopecia areata. CDR3s include the opening cysteine and the closing phenylalanine or tryptophan. Fields, in order: V gene, J gene, D gene, clone size, CDR3 protein, CDR3 DNA. The D gene is left open where the match is weak. Expanded clones get a size class; other rows say once, few or many, or leave the size out.

TRBV29-1,TRBJ2-1,-,-,CSVELVALSPYNEQFF,TGCAGCGTTGAATTGGTGGCTCTTTCCCCCTACAATGAGCAGTTCTTC
TRBV27,TRBJ2-7,-,-,CASSLARGAYEQYF,TGTGCCAGCAGTTTGGCCAGGGGAGCCTACGAGCAGTACTTC
TRBV27,TRBJ1-4,-,few,CASSAGPRMEKLFF,TGTGCCAGCAGTGCCGGTCCTAGGATGGAAAAACTGTTTTTT
TRBV6-4,TRBJ2-7,TRBD2,few,CASSYSASGSYEQYF,TGTGCCAGCAGTTACTCGGCTAGCGGGAGCTACGAGCAGTACTTC
TRBV11-1,TRBJ2-3,-,-,CASSLGTSSTDTQYF,TGTGCCAGCAGCTTAGGCACGAGTAGCACAGATACGCAGTATTTT
TRBV29-1,TRBJ1-2,-,-,CSVDPQGGGYTF,TGCAGCGTTGACCCACAGGGTGGCGGCTACACCTTC
TRBV29-1,TRBJ2-1,-,few,CSVGYEQFF,TGCAGCGTTGGTTATGAGCAGTTCTTC
TRBV25-1,TRBJ2-3,-,-,CASSPLSDTQYF,TGTGCCAGCAGCCCATTATCGGATACGCAGTATTTT
TRBV7-2,TRBJ2-1,-,few,CASSQSLGGTISFF,TGTGCCAGCAGCCAATCATTAGGGGGGACTATATCGTTCTTC
TRBV6-6,TRBJ2-3,-,-,CASSSGTDTQYF,TGTGCCAGCAGTTCCGGGACAGATACGCAGTATTTT
TRBV9,TRBJ2-3,-,-,CASSDTDTQYF,TGTGCCAGCAGCGACACAGATACGCAGTATTTT
TRBV29-1,TRBJ2-3,-,-,CSVDVLAKGRTDTQYF,TGCAGCGTCGATGTCCTGGCGAAGGGCCGAACAGATACGCAGTATTTT
TRBV11-2,TRBJ2-7,TRBD1,-,CASSPGTGHYEQYF,TGTGCCAGCAGCCCTGGGACAGGCCACTACGAGCAGTACTTC
TRBV7-9,TRBJ2-1,-,few,CASRTGTGFNEQFF,TGTGCCAGCCGAACGGGAACTGGGTTCAATGAGCAGTTCTTC
TRBV30,TRBJ2-7,-,few,CAWRGTAEKF,TGTGCCTGGAGAGGGACCGCGGAGAAATTC
TRBV5-8,TRBJ1-1,-,-,CASTRAGMNTEAFF,TGTGCCAGCACCCGAGCGGGGATGAACACTGAAGCTTTCTTT
TRBV5-1,TRBJ2-6,-,-,CASSLQETYSGANVLTF,TGCGCCAGCAGCTTGCAGGAAACTTACTCTGGGGCCAACGTCCTGACTTTC
TRBV11-2,TRBJ1-4,-,few,CASSLFAPGRLATNEKLFF,TGTGCCAGCAGCTTATTCGCCCCGGGCAGGCTTGCAACTAATGAAAAACTGTTTTTT
TRBV29-1,TRBJ1-2,-,few,CSVVGAYGYGYTF,TGCAGCGTTGTAGGGGCGTACGGCTATGGCTACACCTTC
TRBV10-2,TRBJ1-5,-,-,CASSDRVEGWPQHF,TGCGCCAGCAGTGACAGGGTGGAGGGATGGCCCCAGCATTTT
TRBV12-5,TRBJ1-1,-,few,CASGFGPENTEAFF,TGTGCTAGTGGTTTTGGGCCAGAGAACACTGAAGCTTTCTTT
TRBV30,TRBJ1-2,-,few,CAWSVGDYGYTF,TGTGCCTGGAGTGTGGGAGACTATGGCTACACCTTC
TRBV9,TRBJ1-2,-,-,CASSSLGGLQKGYTF,TGTGCCAGCAGCTCCCTGGGCGGCCTCCAGAAAGGCTACACCTTC